This TCR beta chain is from a study of blood T cell repertoires in COVID-19. Study context: The United States, Italy and Spain were the sources of the acute and convalescent COVID-19 samples. Sources were T cells, B-cell-depleted T cells, or PBMCs; the material itself was cDNA or gDNA.

Trimming cost V 7 bases and J 12 bases; bases outside gene matches: 11. The CDR3 extends over 13 amino acids. In the authors' workflow: Estimated nucleated cell counts came from reference gene primer amplification. Clones were read by immunoSEQ multiplex PCR, and TCRdb kept only the in-frame ones, dropping some. The V and J calls and clone size are taken from that table; D and trimming were inferred from the DNA. The sample consists of around 99,000 clones, roughly 85% of them appearing once. This TCR came from a woman between 55 and 75 years old with acute or convalescent COVID-19. What was sequenced was peripheral blood. The rearrangement joins TRBV12-3 or TRBV12-4 to TRBJ1-4, with TRBD1 matching 7 bases. The CDR3 spells CASNTALGGELFF. For the CDR3, the DNA is TGTGCCAGCAACACGGCCCTAGGGGGCGAACTGTTTTTT.